What follows are 18 T cell receptor beta chains derived from one specimen sequenced in a study of Tregs in tolerant kidney transplant recipients. Clones were sequenced by immunoSEQ multiplex PCR, and TCRdb holds only the in-frame ones, with some missing. Of approximately 260,000 clones listed, around 82% were seen once; the top ten hold 0.64%. Sequenced input: CD4+ T cells from blood. These receptors all come from a human donor in good health.

The rearrangement joins TRBV15 to TRBJ1-4; D not resolved. Germline assignment: CDR1 LNHNV and CDR2 YYDKDF (reference sequence). V lost 0 bases, J lost 10 bases, and 6 bases lay in between. The CDR3 contains 12 residues. CDR3 protein: CATSRDRGKLFF. The CDR3 coding sequence is TGTGCCACCAGCAGAGATCGTGGAAAACTGTTTTTT.

The rearrangement joins TRBV6-6 to TRBJ1-4; D perhaps matches TRBD1 (6 bases). Trimming cost V 7 bases and J 8 bases, with 14 bases left between them. CDR1 and CDR2 (germline): MNHNY, SVGAGI (reference sequence). The CDR3 contains 13 residues. The CDR3 sequence: CASNRQEGEKLFF. As DNA, the CDR3 is TGTGCCAGCAATCGACAGGAGGGCGAAAAACTGTTTTTT.

The rearrangement uses TRBV14 and TRBJ2-2; 7 bases are a match to TRBD1. The CDR3 is 15 residues long. V shed 4 bases and J 0 bases; nucleotides not matched to a gene: 2. Germline V gene lookup returns CDR1 SGHDN and CDR2 FVKESK. CDR3 region: CASSRQGPNTGELFF. CDR3 DNA: TGTGCCAGCAGCCGACAGGGCCCGAACACCGGGGAGCTGTTTTTT.

The chain carries TRBV7-9 and TRBJ1-2; D possibly corresponds to TRBD1 (5 bases). This CDR3 is built from 14 residues. V dropped 4 bases and J dropped 4 bases, with 13 bases sitting between them. Germline CDR1 reads SEHNR; CDR2 reads FQNEAQ (reference sequence). CDR3 coding DNA: TGTGCCAGCAGCTCAAGACAGTTTCCCTATGGCTACACCTTC. Amino acid sequence: CASSSRQFPYGYTF.

The V and J genes are TRBV6-5 and TRBJ2-5; D remains unclear. Germline assignment: CDR1 MNHEY and CDR2 SVGAGI. Trimming pared 7 bases from V and 5 bases from J, leaving 14 bases between. CDR3 length: 13 amino acids. In DNA form, the CDR3 reads TGTGCCAGCAAACCCCCCCAGAGGGAGACCCAGTACTTC. Translating it yields CASKPPQRETQYF.

Of note for this clone: The same CDR3 can be traced to other DNA sequences in this sample. This chain connects TRBV6-5 to TRBJ2-3; unclear D gene. The CDR3 consists of 14 residues. Trimming stripped 0 bases from V and 0 bases from J, with 4 bases between. Per germline, CDR1 MNHEY and CDR2 SVGAGI. CDR3 nucleotides: TGTGCCAGCAGTTACTCGACGAGCACAGATACGCAGTATTTT. Protein: CASSYSTSTDTQYF.

The rearrangement uses TRBV5-1 and TRBJ1-1; the match to TRBD1 covers 7 bases. Germline V gene lookup returns CDR1 SGHRS and CDR2 YFSETQ. The trim removed 5 bases at V and 6 bases at J, leaving 19 bases unmatched. The CDR3 loop spans 17 amino acids. The CDR3 nucleotides are TGCGCCAGCAGACATGATATTGGATTGGACAGGCCGTCTGAAGCTTTCTTT. Translating it yields CASRHDIGLDRPSEAFF.

J is TRBJ1-2 and V is TRBV15, with 9 bases aligning to TRBD1. CDR1 and CDR2 (germline): LNHNV, YYDKDF (reference sequence). The CDR3 is made up of 19 amino acids. Trimming took 0 bases from V and 7 from J; bases not matched to a gene: 18. CDR3 loop: CATSRDLSTAGTGSGGYTF. CDR3 sequence (DNA): TGTGCCACCAGCAGAGATTTATCAACGGCCGGGACAGGGTCCGGTGGCTACACCTTC.

The CDR3 reads CASRAGITGELFF. In DNA, the CDR3 is TGTGCCAGCAGGGCCGGCATTACCGGGGAGCTGTTTTTT. The chain combines TRBV6-5 with TRBJ2-2; no firm D call. V lost 6 bases and J lost 5, with 10 bases in between. Germline assignment: CDR1 MNHEY and CDR2 SVGAGI. CDR3 length: 13 amino acids.

The rearrangement uses TRBV6-6 and TRBJ1-4; D uncertain. Trimming shortened V by 2 bases and J by 8 bases, and 12 bases separated the two germline ends. The CDR3 loop spans 14 amino acids. The germline V gene encodes CDR1 MNHNY and CDR2 SVGAGI (reference sequence). The DNA of the CDR3 is TGTGCCAGCAGTTACCGACGGTCCGGCGAAAAACTGTTTTTT. It encodes CASSYRRSGEKLFF.

CDR3 sequence: CASSLRDGINEQFF. The CDR3 DNA is TGTGCCAGCAGCCTCCGGGACGGAATAAATGAGCAGTTCTTC. J is TRBJ2-1 and V is TRBV7-9; perhaps D is TRBD1 or TRBD2 (5 bases each). This CDR3 spans 14 amino acids. V lost 5 bases and J lost 7, with 15 bases in between. Germline V lookup: CDR1 SEHNR, CDR2 FQNEAQ (reference sequence).

This chain connects TRBV7-2 to TRBJ1-6; TRBD1 agrees at 7 bases. V trimming: 4 bases; J trimming: 10 bases; junction bases outside the gene matches: 7. This CDR3 spans 14 amino acids. Germline V gene data show CDR1 as SGHTA and CDR2 as FQGNSA. DNA of the CDR3: TGTGCCAGCAGCTCCAACAGGGGAAGCTCACCCCTCCACTTT. This sequence encodes CASSSNRGSSPLHF.

A few counts support this clone. J is TRBJ2-2 and V is TRBV6-5; TRBD2 is a possible D gene (5 bases). This CDR3 region has 14 residues. Per the germline V gene, CDR1 is MNHEY and CDR2 is SVGAGI. Trimming stripped 6 bases from V and 5 bases from J, with 13 bases between. CDR3 DNA sequence: TGTGCCAGCAGACTGAATCGGGGTACCGGGGAGCTGTTTTTT. This sequence encodes CASRLNRGTGELFF.

This clone turned up a few times. J is TRBJ1-1 and V is TRBV2, with 12 nucleotides matching TRBD1. Germline V gene sequence: CDR1 SNHLY, CDR2 FYNNEI. The V gene end was trimmed by 7 bases and the J gene end by 4 bases; junction bases not matched to a gene: 7. The CDR3 is 15 amino acids. CDR3 in amino acids: CASNRDRGQGTEAFF. The CDR3 DNA reads TGTGCCAGCAATAGGGACAGGGGGCAGGGCACTGAAGCTTTCTTT.

The rearrangement links TRBV6-5 to TRBJ1-1, with D possibly TRBD1 on 6 matching bases. The V end lost 5 bases, the J end lost 5 bases, and 12 bases lay between the germline ends. The CDR3 has 13 amino acids. Germline lookup yields CDR1 MNHEY and CDR2 SVGAGI. CDR3 nucleotide sequence: TGTGCCAGCAGTGAAGTCAGGGGAACTGAAGCTTTCTTT. It is translated as CASSEVRGTEAFF.

The chain has TRBV10-2 and TRBJ2-1; TRBD2 agrees at 13 bases. CDR3 size: 15 residues. The V gene end was trimmed by 5 bases and the J gene end by 4 bases; junction bases not matched to a gene: 2. Per germline, CDR1 WSHSY and CDR2 SAAADI. As DNA, the CDR3 is TGCGCCAGCAGTAGGACTAGCGGGAGTTACAATGAGCAGTTCTTC. Translating it yields CASSRTSGSYNEQFF.

The CDR3 here is CASSQVFSEGTYGYTF. CDR3 nucleotide sequence: TGCGCCAGCAGCCAAGTCTTTTCGGAGGGAACCTATGGCTACACCTTC. This sequence joins TRBV4-1 and TRBJ1-2; D remains ambiguous. Germline CDR1 and CDR2: MGHRA and YSYEKL. With 1 base removed from V and 4 bases from J, the gap between germline ends came to 16 bases. There are 16 residues in the CDR3.

The rearrangement uses TRBV5-4 and TRBJ1-2, with D possibly matching TRBD1 (6 bases). The CDR3 is made up of 14 amino acids. In germline, CDR1 is SGHNT, CDR2 YYREEE (reference sequence). The germline V and J ends were trimmed by 0 bases and 4 bases, with 10 bases remaining between them. CDR3 protein: CASSLEQGGYGYTF. The CDR3 nucleotides are TGTGCCAGCAGCTTGGAACAGGGAGGCTATGGCTACACCTTC.